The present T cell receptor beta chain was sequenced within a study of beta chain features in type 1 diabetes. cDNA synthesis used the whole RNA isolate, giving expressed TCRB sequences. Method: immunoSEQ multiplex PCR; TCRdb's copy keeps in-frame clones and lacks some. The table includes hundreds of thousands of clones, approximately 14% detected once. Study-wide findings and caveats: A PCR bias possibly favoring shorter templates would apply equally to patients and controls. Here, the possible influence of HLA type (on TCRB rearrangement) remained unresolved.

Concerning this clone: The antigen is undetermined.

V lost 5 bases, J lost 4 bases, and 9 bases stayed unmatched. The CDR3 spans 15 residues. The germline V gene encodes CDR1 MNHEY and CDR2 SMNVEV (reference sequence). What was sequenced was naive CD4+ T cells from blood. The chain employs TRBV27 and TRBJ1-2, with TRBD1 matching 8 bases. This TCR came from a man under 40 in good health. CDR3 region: CASSLHRQGSYGYTF. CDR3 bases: TGTGCCAGCAGTCTTCATAGACAGGGGTCCTATGGCTACACCTTC.